This T cell receptor (beta chain) comes out of a study of PD-1 blockade in classical Hodgkin lymphoma. Trimming took 4 bases from V and 0 from J; bases not matched to a gene: 9. Per germline, CDR1 MRHNA and CDR2 SNTAGT. The CDR3 spans 20 residues. This clone was counted a single time. Its target is unknown. General observations from the study: What caused the repertoire differences, perhaps disease activity or prior therapy, remains undefined.

TCRdb's copy holds only in-frame clones and misses some; the assay was immunoSEQ multiplex PCR. Of approximately 39,000 clones detected, about three quarters appear once; the ten largest clones hold more than 8%. As to time point: cycle 4 day 1 (C4D1), after six to seven weeks of nivolumab. Every one of the patients relapsed after autologous stem cell transplantation (brentuximab vedotin exposure was variable). Complete response, partial response or progressive disease were the best responses. The rearrangement links TRBV6-4 to TRBJ2-2; TRBD2 matches at 15 bases. The receptor was isolated from a human donor with classical Hodgkin lymphoma. The source material was peripheral blood mononuclear cells (PBMCs), sampled before the fourth cycle of nivolumab. Here the CDR3 DNA reads TGTGCCAGCAGTGTCTCTTCGGGACTAGCGGGGGGCTCGAACACCGGGGAGCTGTTTTTT. It translates to CASSVSSGLAGGSNTGELFF.